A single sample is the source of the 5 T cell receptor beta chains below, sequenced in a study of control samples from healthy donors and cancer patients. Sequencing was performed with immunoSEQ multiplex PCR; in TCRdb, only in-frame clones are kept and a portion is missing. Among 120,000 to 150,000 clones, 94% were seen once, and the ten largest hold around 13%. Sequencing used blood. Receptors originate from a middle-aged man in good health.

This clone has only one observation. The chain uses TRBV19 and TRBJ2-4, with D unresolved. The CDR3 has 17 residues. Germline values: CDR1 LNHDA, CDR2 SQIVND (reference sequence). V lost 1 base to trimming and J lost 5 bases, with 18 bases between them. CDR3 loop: CASSIGQAPFWENIQYF. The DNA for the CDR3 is TGTGCCAGTAGTATAGGGCAGGCCCCCTTTTGGGAAAACATTCAGTACTTC. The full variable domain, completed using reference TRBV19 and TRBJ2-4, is DGGITQSPKYLFRKEGQNVTLSCEQNLNHDAMYWYRQDPGQGLRLIYYSQIVNDFQKGDIAEGYSVSREKKESFPLTVTSAQKNPTAFYLCASSIGQAPFWENIQYFGAGTRLSVL.

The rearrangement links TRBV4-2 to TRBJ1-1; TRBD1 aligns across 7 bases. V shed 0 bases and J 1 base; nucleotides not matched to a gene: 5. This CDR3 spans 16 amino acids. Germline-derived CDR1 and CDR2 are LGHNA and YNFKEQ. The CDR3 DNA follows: TGTGCCAGCAGCCAAGATCAGGGGGGCTGGAACACTGAAGCTTTCTTT. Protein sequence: CASSQDQGGWNTEAFF.

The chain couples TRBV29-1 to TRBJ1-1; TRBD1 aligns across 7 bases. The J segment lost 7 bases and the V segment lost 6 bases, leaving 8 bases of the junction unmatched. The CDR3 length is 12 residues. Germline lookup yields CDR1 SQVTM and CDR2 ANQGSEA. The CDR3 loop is CSVDDRAVEAFF. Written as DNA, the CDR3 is TGCAGCGTAGATGACAGGGCGGTTGAAGCTTTCTTT.

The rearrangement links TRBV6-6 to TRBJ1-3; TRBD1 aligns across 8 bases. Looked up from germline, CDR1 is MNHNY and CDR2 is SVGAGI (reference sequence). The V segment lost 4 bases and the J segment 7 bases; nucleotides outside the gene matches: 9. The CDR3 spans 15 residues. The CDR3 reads CASSSPTGGLNTIYF. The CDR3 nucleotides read TGTGCCAGCAGTTCCCCAACAGGGGGTCTCAACACCATATATTTT.

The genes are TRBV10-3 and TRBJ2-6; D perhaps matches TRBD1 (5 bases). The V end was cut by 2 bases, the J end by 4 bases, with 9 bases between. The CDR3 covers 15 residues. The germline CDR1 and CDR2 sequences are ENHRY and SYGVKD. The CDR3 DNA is TGTGCCATCAGTGAGAAAGGGGCCGGGGCCAACGTCCTGACTTTC. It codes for CAISEKGAGANVLTF.